Listed below are T cell receptor beta chains from one sample, sequenced in a study of early T cells in non-severe SARS-CoV-2 infection. A single record per CDR3 protein comes from TCRdb applying MiXCR to the 5' RACE reads. The sample contains 20,000 to 25,000 distinct CDR3 sequences, roughly 3.5% of which appear only once. The sequenced material came from whole blood. These TCRs come from an adult who was a healthcare worker with PCR-confirmed SARS-CoV-2 infection or an uninfected control (not recorded which). CDR3s include the opening cysteine and the closing phenylalanine or tryptophan. D genes are given only for firm matches. Not all rows give a size; the values are once, few, many and, for expanded clones, a class.

TRBJ2-7 | . | TRBV27 | many | TGTGCCAGCAGTTTTTCCAGCTCCTACGAGCAGTACTTC | CASSFSSSYEQYF
TRBJ1-6 | . | TRBV6-1 | many | TGTGCCAGCAGTGACATATCGGGGGGGTCACCCCTCCACTTT | CASSDISGGSPLHF
TRBJ2-7 | . | TRBV15 | many | TGTGCCACCAGCAGAGCAAGCTCCTACGAGCAGTACTTC | CATSRASSYEQYF
TRBJ2-7 | TRBD1 | TRBV28 | many | TGTGCCAGCAGTACCGACAGGGGGCGCGAGCAGTACTTC | CASSTDRGREQYF
TRBJ2-1 | TRBD2 | TRBV27 | many | TGTGCCAGCAGTTTAAGGGGTAGCGGGAGCTCCTACAATGAGCAGTTCTTC | CASSLRGSGSSYNEQFF
TRBJ2-6 | . | TRBV19 | many | TGTGCCAGTAGCCTGGGGGGACCTGGGGCCAACGTCCTGACTTTC | CASSLGGPGANVLTF
TRBJ2-7 | TRBD1 | TRBV6-5 | . | TGTGCCAGCAGTACAGGGGCCTTTGGGGAGCAGTACTTC | CASSTGAFGEQYF
TRBJ2-1 | . | TRBV28 | many | TGTGCCAGCAGTTTCCCCAGCGGGCGTAATGAGCAGTTCTTC | CASSFPSGRNEQFF
TRBJ2-7 | . | TRBV29-1 | many | TGCAGCGTCCGTCCGGTCGCCGCTAGTAACTACGAGCAGTACTTC | CSVRPVAASNYEQYF
TRBJ2-2 | . | TRBV2 | many | TGTTCAGGGGGGCAGGGGCCCGCCGGGGAGCTGTTTTTT | CSGGQGPAGELFF
TRBJ2-3 | TRBD2 | TRBV7-9 | many | TGTGCCAGCAGCCCGCGGCCGGGACTAGCCCCCTTTGGGCAGTATTTT | CASSPRPGLAPFGQYF
TRBJ1-1 | . | TRBV18 | many | TGTGCCAGCTCACCACTGGACACGAACACTGAAGCTTTCTTT | CASSPLDTNTEAFF
TRBJ2-2 | TRBD1 | TRBV7-9 | many | TGTGCCAGCAGCCCAACAACAGGGGGAAACACCGGGGAGCTGTTTTTT | CASSPTTGGNTGELFF
TRBJ2-1 | . | TRBV7-9 | medium-sized | TGTGCCAGCAGCTTACGGGACAATGAGCAGTTCTTC | CASSLRDNEQFF
TRBJ2-1 | TRBD2 | TRBV7-2 | many | TGTGCCAGCAGCCCGACGATGGTGAGCGGGGTCTACAATGAGCAGTTCTTC | CASSPTMVSGVYNEQFF
TRBJ2-1 | . | TRBV6-5 | . | TGTGCCAGCAGAGGGGAAAGCGCCAAGAGCTCCTACAATGAGCAGTTCTTC | CASRGESAKSSYNEQFF
TRBJ1-2 | TRBD1 | TRBV14 | many | TGTGCCAGCAGCCGTTCCGGGGACAGAGTTAACTATGGCTACACCTTC | CASSRSGDRVNYGYTF
TRBJ2-7 | TRBD2 | TRBV5-1 | many | TGCGCCAGCAGCTCGGCCGTGGAGGCACGGACTAGCGGGAGGGCCCACGAGCAGTACTTC | CASSSAVEARTSGRAHEQYF
TRBJ2-3 | TRBD1 | TRBV7-2 | many | TGTGCCAGCAGTTCATACGTGGGACAGGCGGATACGCAGTATTTT | CASSSYVGQADTQYF
TRBJ2-7 | TRBD2 | TRBV3-1 | few | TGTGCCAGCAGCCCTAGAAGGCTAGCGGAGGTCTCCTACGAGCAGTACTTC | CASSPRRLAEVSYEQYF
TRBJ1-5 | . | TRBV30 | many | TGTGCCTGGGGGGACCGGCGCTTTCGGTCCCAGCATTTT | CAWGDRRFRSQHF
TRBJ2-1 | . | TRBV5-1 | many | TGCGCCAGCAGCTCCTTGGTGAGTAATGAGCAGTTCTTC | CASSSLVSNEQFF
TRBJ1-1 | TRBD1 | TRBV7-3 | many | TGTGCCAGCAGCCCAGGGGGGACAGGGGAGGCGAACACTGAAGCTTTCTTT | CASSPGGTGEANTEAFF
TRBJ1-1 | . | TRBV4-1 | few | TGCGCCAGCAGCCAAAAGCAGAACACTGAAGCTTTCTTT | CASSQKQNTEAFF
TRBJ1-4 | TRBD1 | TRBV10-3 | many | TGTGCCATCAGCACTACAGGGGGTGAGGTTGAAAAACTGTTTTTT | CAISTTGGEVEKLFF
TRBJ2-1 | TRBD2 | TRBV5-1 | many | TGCGCCAGCAAGGCGGGAGGGGATGAGCAGTTCTTC | CASKAGGDEQFF
TRBJ2-7 | TRBD2 | TRBV27 | many | TGTGCCAGCAGTTTAAGCGGGGGGTACGAGCAGTACTTC | CASSLSGGYEQYF
TRBJ2-1 | TRBD2 | TRBV3-1 | few | TGTGCCAGCAGCCTCCTAGCGGGAGGTATCGATGAGCAGTTCTTC | CASSLLAGGIDEQFF
TRBJ1-3 | . | TRBV10-1 | many | TGCGCCAGCAGCAGGGGCGACTCTGGAAACACCATATATTTT | CASSRGDSGNTIYF
TRBJ1-5 | . | TRBV29-1 | many | TGCAGCGTTGCCAGGGGAGTGGGCAATCAGCCCCAGCATTTT | CSVARGVGNQPQHF
TRBJ1-6 | . | TRBV20-1 | few | TGCAGTGCTAGAGAAAGATTACAGTGGAATTCACCCCTCCACTTT | CSARERLQWNSPLHF
TRBJ2-7 | . | TRBV15 | few | TGTGCCACCAGCAGAGATAAAGGGCCCTACGAGCAGTACTTC | CATSRDKGPYEQYF
TRBJ1-3 | . | TRBV25-1 | . | TGTGCCAGCAGTGTCCTGGGTAGCTCTGGAAACACCATATATTTT | CASSVLGSSGNTIYF
TRBJ2-7 | . | TRBV12-3/TRBV12-4 | many | TGTGCCAGCAGGCGAGTCCAGGGGTCCTACGAGCAGTACTTC | CASRRVQGSYEQYF
TRBJ2-3 | . | TRBV9 | many | TGTGCCAGCAGCACCAATTGGGGAGGGGGTAGCACAGATACGCAGTATTTT | CASSTNWGGGSTDTQYF
TRBJ2-4 | TRBD1 | TRBV7-6 | many | TGTGCCAGCAGCGCCGCCGGACAGGCGAAGAACTTC | CASSAAGQAKNF
TRBJ1-4 | . | TRBV7-9 | many | TGTGCCAGCAGCCCGAGGACTAATGAAAAACTGTTTTTT | CASSPRTNEKLFF
TRBJ2-7 | TRBD2 | TRBV3-1 | many | TGTGCCAGCAGCCAAGTGCCTAGCGGGGGGTCCTACGAGCAGTACTTC | CASSQVPSGGSYEQYF
TRBJ2-3 | TRBD2 | TRBV5-1 | few | TGCGCCAGCAGCTTGTGGCTAGCGGGATCGAAAGATACGCAGTATTTT | CASSLWLAGSKDTQYF
TRBJ1-2 | . | TRBV18 | medium-sized | TGTGCCAGCTCACCACCCGCAGGGAACTATGGCTACACCTTC | CASSPPAGNYGYTF